This is a list of T cell receptor beta chains from one sample in a study of T cells in Graves' hyperthyroidism and ophthalmopathy. A single record per CDR3 protein comes from TCRdb applying MiXCR to the multiplex PCR reads. The sample yields some 560,000 distinct CDR3 sequences, around 13% seen once. Source material: blood. All receptors come from a woman aged 40 to 50 with Graves' hyperthyroidism. Both conserved end residues are part of each CDR3. Expanded clones get a size class; other rows say once, few or many, or leave the size out.

clone size	V gene	J gene	CDR3 protein
many	TRBV12-3/TRBV12-4	TRBJ2-7	CASSFPRGQKFPSEQYF
.	TRBV4-1	TRBJ2-2	CASSQERREGTTGELFF
many	TRBV28	TRBJ1-1	CASSPQNRGFFKDTEAFF
.	TRBV12-3/TRBV12-4	TRBJ2-1	CASSTGTGRLAGGPENEQFF
many	TRBV2	TRBJ1-1	CAPPGGTEAFF
many	TRBV10-3	TRBJ1-4	CAIRDGATNEKLFF
many	TRBV2	TRBJ2-3	CASSRTQYF
many	TRBV20-1	TRBJ2-5	CSARVPAGVRETQYF
many	TRBV13	TRBJ2-7	CASSLGRGGLRTEQYF
many	TRBV11-2	TRBJ2-7	CASSLVRATYEQYF
.	TRBV27	TRBJ2-1	CASKTLAGLINEQFF
.	TRBV20-1	TRBJ2-3	CSATLGTAEDTQYF
many	TRBV9	TRBJ1-5	CASSVDSSNQPQHF
many	TRBV28	TRBJ1-2	CASSLGRVNYGYTF
few	TRBV10-3	TRBJ2-1	CAISESGGSLNEQFF
many	TRBV6-1	TRBJ1-5	CASEINRNQPQHF
many	TRBV5-1	TRBJ1-4	CASSLGTGDEKLFF
few	TRBV29-1	TRBJ2-7	CSGGGHSTGEQYF
many	TRBV7-8	TRBJ1-2	CASGPYRDGNGYTF
.	TRBV13	TRBJ1-4	CASSMFGREKLFF
.	TRBV14	TRBJ2-5	CASSQDWVSRETQYF
many	TRBV28	TRBJ2-1	CASQGWSYNEQFF
many	TRBV28	TRBJ1-5	CASSFPGQSNQPQHF
.	TRBV13	TRBJ2-6	CASSLRLEGANVLTF
many	TRBV6-1	TRBJ2-3	CASRGRDSLTDTQYF
.	TRBV6-2/TRBV6-3	TRBJ2-2	CASRKMVGSGELFF
.	TRBV20-1	TRBJ2-1	CSASTSGDYNEQFF
many	TRBV29-1	TRBJ1-4	CSVAGTGYEKLFF
.	TRBV11-2	TRBJ1-4	CASSRTGQGKLFF
few	TRBV24-1	TRBJ2-3	CATSDDHTDTQYF
.	TRBV12-3/TRBV12-4	TRBJ2-2	CASRGLAGVPTGELFF
few	TRBV5-6	TRBJ1-1	CASSLDQWGEAFF
many	TRBV5-1	TRBJ2-1	CASSFAAATTGQFF
.	TRBV19	TRBJ1-1	CASSIGRASTEAFF
many	TRBV20-1	TRBJ2-3	CSARDRGLAGGPITDTQYF
many	TRBV6-1	TRBJ1-5	CASSEWVGDDFKLGNQPQHF
many	TRBV3-1	TRBJ2-7	CASSQVAGTEQYF
.	TRBV7-6	TRBJ2-5	CASSSLAGLETQYF
once	TRBV12-3/TRBV12-4	TRBJ2-1	CASSLYLGGEQFF
.	TRBV5-1	TRBJ1-2	CASSLTGTGDGYTF
many	TRBV20-1	TRBJ2-4	CSARVIVMGSRNIQYF
few	TRBV7-2	TRBJ2-5	CASSLGSWGETQYF
.	TRBV20-1	TRBJ2-1	CSAGPSTGSYNEQFF
many	TRBV27	TRBJ2-3	CASSPRGGYTDTQYF
few	TRBV5-1	TRBJ2-5	CASSEGWQSLQGTQYF
few	TRBV6-1	TRBJ2-3	CATRPTSTDTQYF
few	TRBV5-4	TRBJ2-7	CASSWSRIGEQYF
.	TRBV5-4	TRBJ2-1	CASSDPSGAYNEQFF
.	TRBV29-1	TRBJ1-1	CSVMITSNTEAFF
.	TRBV6-1	TRBJ1-5	CASSPTRDESNQPQHF
.	TRBV7-2	TRBJ2-1	CASSSTSGGANEQFF
.	TRBV7-3	TRBJ2-3	CASSSPRDTDTQYF
.	TRBV20-1	TRBJ2-1	CSARDQGRGRSEQFF
many	TRBV2	TRBJ2-7	CASSPSGSERFYEQYF